The next 15 T cell receptor beta chains were all read from a single sample in a study of CD8+CD57+ T cells in acquired aplastic anemia. For CDR3 and TCR beta VDJ profiling, genomic DNA was the template used. TCRdb fed the reads into MiXCR, producing one record per CDR3 protein. This table holds 150,000 to 200,000 distinct CDR3 sequences, about three fifths found once. The material sequenced was sorted CD4+, CD8+, or CD8+CD57+ T cells (not recorded which) from PBMCs. These receptors all stem from a human donor with severe aplastic anemia or a healthy control (not recorded which).

The chain is built from TRBV15 and TRBJ2-7; D remains unclear. This CDR3 is built from 15 residues. Trimming shortened V by 1 base and J by 3 bases, and 13 bases separated the two germline ends. Germline V gene lookup returns CDR1 LNHNV and CDR2 YYDKDF (reference sequence). CDR3 in DNA: TGTGCCACCAGCAGAGCTGGGCAGCTGAGCTACGAGCAGTACTTC. Its protein product is CATSRAGQLSYEQYF.

This clonotype was detected ten times or more. CDR3 amino acids: CASSGGPSSYNEQFF. In DNA, the CDR3 is TGTGCCAGCTCAGGGGGGCCAAGCTCCTACAATGAGCAGTTCTTC. The V call is TRBV7-6, the J call TRBJ2-1, with D possibly TRBD1 on 7 matching bases. The CDR3 loop spans 15 amino acids. Trimming stripped 8 bases from V and 0 bases from J, with 14 bases between. Germline CDR1 reads SGHVS; CDR2 reads FNYEAQ.

The table lists this clonotype with a few counts. The chain has TRBV11-2 and TRBJ1-2; D might be TRBD1 (5 bases). The CDR3 spans 13 residues. The germline V gene encodes CDR1 SGHAT and CDR2 FQNNGV. Trimming took 5 bases from V and 8 from J, leaving 15 bases between them. CDR3 DNA: TGTGCCAGCAGCAGCCAGGGTTCTGAAGGCTACACCTTC. It specifies CASSSQGSEGYTF.

The chain carries TRBV7-8 and TRBJ2-7; either TRBD1 or TRBD2 may fit D (5 bases each). Germline-derived CDR1 and CDR2 are SGHVS and FQNEAQ. Trimming left V 6 bases short and J 9 bases short, with 12 bases between. This CDR3 has 11 amino acids. CDR3 sequence reads: CASRRDVTQYF. CDR3 bases: TGTGCCAGCAGACGGGACGTTACGCAGTACTTC.

The V and J genes are TRBV7-2 and TRBJ2-7; no reliable D call. This CDR3 spans 14 amino acids. Germline V gives CDR1 SGHTA, CDR2 FQGNSA. Trimming removed 9 bases at V and 3 bases at J, with 18 bases between. CDR3 loop: CASSPGRTYYEQYF. The CDR3 nucleotides are TGTGCCAGTAGTCCCGGACGAACTTACTACGAGCAGTACTTC.

The gene calls are TRBV7-9 and TRBJ2-3; 10 bases fit TRBD2. CDR3 length equals 15 residues. Germline CDR1 reads SEHNR; CDR2 reads FQNEAQ (reference sequence). With V trimmed by 3 bases and J by 4 bases, 4 bases remained unmatched. The CDR3 DNA reads TGTGCCAGCAGCTTCCTAGCGGGGGTGGCAGATACGCAGTATTTT. Residues: CASSFLAGVADTQYF.

The chain links TRBV7-8 to TRBJ2-1; 11 bases match TRBD2. The CDR3 runs 18 residues. V shed 1 base, J shed 4 bases, and the junction held 9 bases outside the gene matches. CDR1 and CDR2 (germline): SGHVS, FQNEAQ. This CDR3 reads CASSLGPGTSGIYNEQFF. The CDR3 DNA is TGTGCCAGCAGCTTAGGCCCCGGGACTAGCGGTATTTACAATGAGCAGTTCTTC.

This clonotype was detected ten times or more. V gene TRBV2 combines with J gene TRBJ2-7; 7 bases line up with TRBD2. The CDR3 is 17 amino acids. The J segment lost 6 bases and the V segment lost 2 bases, leaving 16 bases of the junction unmatched. CDR1 SNHLY and CDR2 FYNNEI come from the germline V gene. The DNA for the CDR3 is TGTGCCAGCAGTGAAAGGTCGGGAGGCAGGACTTCGGCCGAGCAGTACTTC. Translated: CASSERSGGRTSAEQYF.

This clonotype was detected only a few times. The CDR3 coding sequence is TGCAGCGTCGCCGGGACAGATGTAGACTACGAGCAGTACTTC. Protein sequence: CSVAGTDVDYEQYF. The rearrangement joins TRBV29-1 to TRBJ2-7; 7 bases are a match to TRBD1. The germline CDR1 and CDR2 sequences are SQVTM and ANQGSEA. The J segment lost 3 bases and the V segment lost 6 bases, leaving 11 bases of the junction unmatched. The CDR3 is 14 amino acids.

In this sample, this clonotype turned up once. The chain joins TRBV10-3 to TRBJ2-3; 7 bases fit TRBD2. The germline V gene has CDR1 ENHRY and CDR2 SYGVKD. Unmatched junction bases numbered 5, after V lost 5 bases and J lost 0 bases. The CDR3 sequence is 15 residues long. CDR3 loop: CAISPASGSTDTQYF. The CDR3 DNA reads TGTGCCATCAGTCCCGCTAGCGGTAGCACAGATACGCAGTATTTT.

The chain has TRBV9 and TRBJ2-7; 10 bases line up with TRBD2. V lost 4 bases, J lost 6 bases, and 19 bases stayed unmatched. This CDR3 has 18 residues. Germline loops: CDR1 SGDLS, CDR2 YYNGEE. Written as DNA, the CDR3 is TGTGCCAGCAGCCCCCGTTGGGCTAGCGGGAGCCAATTGGGCGAGCAGTACTTC. Translating gives CASSPRWASGSQLGEQYF.

This clonotype was counted at least ten times. The chain combines TRBV6-1 with TRBJ2-5; possibly TRBD1 or TRBD2 for D (6 bases each). Deletions cut 2 bases from V and 0 bases from J, with 10 bases between. The length of the CDR3 is 15 residues. From germline, CDR1 is MNHNS and CDR2 SASEGT. The CDR3 region is CASSEYGGYQETQYF. In nucleotides, the CDR3 is TGTGCCAGCAGTGAATACGGGGGCTACCAAGAGACCCAGTACTTC.

The chain couples TRBV2 to TRBJ1-2; D may be TRBD1 (5 bases). V was shortened by 5 bases and J by 4 bases, with 14 bases between the two germline ends. The CDR3 consists of 14 residues. The germline V gene encodes CDR1 SNHLY and CDR2 FYNNEI. The CDR3 coding sequence is TGTGCCAGCAGTCAACTGCGGGGGATCTATGGCTACACCTTC. Its translation: CASSQLRGIYGYTF.

This clonotype was detected many times. The genes are TRBV5-1 and TRBJ2-3, with 12 nucleotides matching TRBD1. The germline V gene encodes CDR1 SGHRS and CDR2 YFSETQ. After removal of 0 bases from V and 6 bases from J, the junction contained 14 bases not matched to a gene. The CDR3 has 19 residues. CDR3 DNA sequence: TGCGCCAGCAGCTTGGAAGGGGGACAGGGGGCGTCTTTTGGGGATACGCAGTATTTT. It encodes CASSLEGGQGASFGDTQYF.

The gene calls are TRBV4-3 and TRBJ2-3; no clear D gene. Germline V gene lookup returns CDR1 LGHNA and CDR2 YSLEER. The germline V and J ends were trimmed by 0 bases and 2 bases, with 9 bases remaining between them. CDR3 length equals 15 residues. The CDR3 DNA reads as TGCGCCAGCAGCCAAGATCTCCGGGTCACAGATACGCAGTATTTT. As protein: CASSQDLRVTDTQYF.